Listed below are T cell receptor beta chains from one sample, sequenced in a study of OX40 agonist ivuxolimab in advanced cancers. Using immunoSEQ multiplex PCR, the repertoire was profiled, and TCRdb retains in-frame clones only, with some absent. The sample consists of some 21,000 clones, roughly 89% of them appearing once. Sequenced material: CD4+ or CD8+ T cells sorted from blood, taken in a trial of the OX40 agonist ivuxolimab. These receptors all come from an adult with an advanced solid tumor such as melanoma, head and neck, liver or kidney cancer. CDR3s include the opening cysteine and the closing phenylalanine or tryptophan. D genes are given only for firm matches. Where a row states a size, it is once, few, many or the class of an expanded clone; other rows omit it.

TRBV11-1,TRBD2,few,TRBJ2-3,TGTGCCAGCATCGAGACCGGGACTAGCGGCGATGATACGCAGTATTTT,CASIETGTSGDDTQYF
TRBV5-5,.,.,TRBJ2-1,TGTGCCAGCAGCTATCTCCTTAGCGCGTCTTACAATGAGCAGTTCTTC,CASSYLLSASYNEQFF
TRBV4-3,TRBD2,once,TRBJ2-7,TGCGCCAGCAGCCAAGTGGTCGGGAGGGCCTCCTACGAGCAGTACTTC,CASSQVVGRASYEQYF
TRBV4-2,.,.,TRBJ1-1,TGTGCCAGCAGCCAAGGTACCGCGAACACTGAAGCTTTCTTT,CASSQGTANTEAFF
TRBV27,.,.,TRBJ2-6,TGTGCCAGCAGTCCTAATCCTACTGGGGCCAACGTCCTGACTTTC,CASSPNPTGANVLTF
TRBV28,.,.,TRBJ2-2,TGTGCCAGCAGTTTCAGGGGAACTCTATGGAACACCGGGGAGCTGTTTTTT,CASSFRGTLWNTGELFF
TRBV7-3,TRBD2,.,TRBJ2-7,TGTGCCAGCAGCTTTGGCGGGAGGGCCGAGGAGCAGTACTTC,CASSFGGRAEEQYF
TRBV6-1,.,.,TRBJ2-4,TGTGCCAGCAGTGAAGCCGGAAACATTCAGTACTTC,CASSEAGNIQYF
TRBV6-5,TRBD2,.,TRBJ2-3,TGTGCCAGCAGGACTAGCGGGAGTGCGCAGTATTTT,CASRTSGSAQYF
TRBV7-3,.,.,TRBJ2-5,TGTGCCAGCAGCTTAGGGGTGGGCGGGGAACAAGAGACCCAGTACTTC,CASSLGVGGEQETQYF
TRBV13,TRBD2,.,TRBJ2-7,TGTGCCAGCAGCTCCTCGGGACTAGCGGGAGCCTCCTACGAGCAGTACTTC,CASSSSGLAGASYEQYF
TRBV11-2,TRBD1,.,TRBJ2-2,TGTGCCAGCAGACAGGGGGCGCAAACCGGGGAGCTGTTTTTT,CASRQGAQTGELFF
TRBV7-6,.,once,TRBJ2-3,TGTGCCAGCAGCATGCTGGGAACAGATACGCAGTATTTT,CASSMLGTDTQYF
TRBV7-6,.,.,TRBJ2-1,TGTGCCAGCAGCTTAGCGCTTAGCCCTGAGCAGTTCTTC,CASSLALSPEQFF
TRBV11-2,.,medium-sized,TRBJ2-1,TGTGCCAGCAGCAGCACAGGGAACCACAATGAGCAGTTCTTC,CASSSTGNHNEQFF
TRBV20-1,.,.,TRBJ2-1,TGCAGTGCTAGTTGGAACAATGAGCAGTTCTTC,CSASWNNEQFF
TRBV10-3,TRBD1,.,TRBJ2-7,TGTGCCATCAGTGAGGGGACAGGGCACGACGAGCAGTACTTC,CAISEGTGHDEQYF
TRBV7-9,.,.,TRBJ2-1,TGTGCCAGCAGCTTAGTACGGGGCGACGAGCAGTTCTTC,CASSLVRGDEQFF
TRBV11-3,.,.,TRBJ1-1,TGTGCCAGCAGCTTAGTATCCGGGGCCGGGACTGAAGCTTTCTTT,CASSLVSGAGTEAFF
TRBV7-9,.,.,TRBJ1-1,TGTGCCAGCAGCGGACAGTTTAACACTGAAGCTTTCTTT,CASSGQFNTEAFF
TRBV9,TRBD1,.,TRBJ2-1,TGTGCCAGCAGCGTGGAACGCGGACAGGGGTTAGATGAGCAGTTCTTC,CASSVERGQGLDEQFF
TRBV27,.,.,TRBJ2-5,TGTGCCAGCAGTTTGTGGCGGGGAGAGACCCAGTACTTC,CASSLWRGETQYF
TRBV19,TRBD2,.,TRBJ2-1,TGTGCCAGTAGTATGGGAGCGGGAGCGTTAGTTGAGCAGTTCTTC,CASSMGAGALVEQFF
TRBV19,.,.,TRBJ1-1,TGTGCCAGTAGTATAGTAGGGGGTGAAGCTTTCTTT,CASSIVGGEAFF
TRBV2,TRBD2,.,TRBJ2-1,TGTGCCAGCGTCTCCGGGGGGGTCTACAATGAGCAGTTCTTC,CASVSGGVYNEQFF
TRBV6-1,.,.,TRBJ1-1,TGTGCCAGCAATCTCAGGGTCACTGAAGCTTTCTTT,CASNLRVTEAFF
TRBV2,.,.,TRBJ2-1,TGTGCCAGCACGGGGTTCGGGGAAAATGAGCAGTTCTTC,CASTGFGENEQFF